This T cell receptor (beta chain) came from a study of blood T cell repertoires in COVID-19. Participants had their cohort set by participant-reported clinical history. Two negative PCRs, clearance, or symptom resolution had been documented for recovered Cohort 3 donors. The CDR3 covers 16 residues. The junction had 9 bases not matched to a gene; V was cut back by 4 bases and J by 5 bases. The germline gives CDR1 SGHNT, CDR2 YYREEE (reference sequence). Original analysis: Amplification with reference gene primers provided the estimates of nucleated cell counts. TCRdb's copy holds only in-frame clones and misses some; the assay was immunoSEQ multiplex PCR. V and J calls plus clone size are reproduced from that table; the DNA served to infer D and trimming. The top ten clones hold 7.3% of a sample with about 150,000 clones, roughly 80% of them seen once.

This receptor was identified in a man aged 50 or older who had recovered from COVID-19. V usage is TRBV5-4 and J usage is TRBJ2-2; 9 bases line up with TRBD1. The sequenced sample was PBMCs or T cells enriched from blood (not recorded which). The CDR3 here is CASSPGQGVITGELFF. The CDR3 DNA is TGTGCCAGCAGCCCGGGACAGGGAGTTATAACCGGGGAGCTGTTTTTT.